This T cell receptor beta chain is drawn from a study of regulatory T cells in long-lasting Graves disease. Both iRepertoire HTBI primers and Arm-PCR of CDR3 regions were used to build the TCR beta libraries. TCRdb re-derived calls from the multiplex PCR reads in MiXCR, one entry per CDR3 protein. The table has roughly 560,000 distinct CDR3 sequences, about 16% seen once. This clonotype was seen at least ten times. This CDR3 comprises 11 residues. Trimming removed 7 bases from V and 3 bases from J, with 6 bases in between. Germline CDR1 reads SNHLY; CDR2 reads FYNNEI. Indicated time point: newly diagnosed GD, antithyroid drugs for less than 3 months. From RNA extracted from PBMCs, the TCR library was made. These sequences were also reported in another study, on T cells in Graves' hyperthyroidism and ophthalmopathy. That report adds: With a median lead of approximately 6 months before onset, the model predicted ophthalmopathy.

This clonotype originated in a woman aged 40 to 65 with Graves disease. J is TRBJ1-1 and V is TRBV2; D remains ambiguous. Source: peripheral blood mononuclear cells (PBMCs), taken at new diagnosis, from a patient treated with antithyroid drugs. The CDR3 sequence is CASMVYTEAFF. The CDR3 region has the DNA TGTGCCAGCATGGTGTACACTGAAGCTTTCTTT.